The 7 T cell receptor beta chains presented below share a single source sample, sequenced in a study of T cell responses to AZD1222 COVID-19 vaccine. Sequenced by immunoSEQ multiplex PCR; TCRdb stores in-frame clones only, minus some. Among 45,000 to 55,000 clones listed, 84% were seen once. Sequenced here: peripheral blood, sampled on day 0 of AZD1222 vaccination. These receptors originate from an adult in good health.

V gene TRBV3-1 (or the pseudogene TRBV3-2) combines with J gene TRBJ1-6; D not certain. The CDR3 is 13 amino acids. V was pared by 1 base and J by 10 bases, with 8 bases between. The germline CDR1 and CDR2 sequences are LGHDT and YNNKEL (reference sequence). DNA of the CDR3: TGTGCCAGCAGCCAAGCCGGGGAGTCACCCCTCCACTTT. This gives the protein CASSQAGESPLHF.

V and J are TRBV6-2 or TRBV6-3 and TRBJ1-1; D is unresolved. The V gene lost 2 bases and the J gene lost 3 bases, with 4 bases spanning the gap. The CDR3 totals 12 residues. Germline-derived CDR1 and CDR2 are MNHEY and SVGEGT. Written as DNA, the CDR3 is TGTGCCAGCAGTTACAGGGACACTGAAGCTTTCTTT. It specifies CASSYRDTEAFF.

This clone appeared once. As DNA, the CDR3 is TGTGCCTGGTCGAGGGGCCCCCGACAGTATAGCAATCAGCCCCAGCATTTT. Amino acid sequence: CAWSRGPRQYSNQPQHF. J is TRBJ1-5 and V is TRBV30, with a tentative D call TRBD1 (5 bases). The CDR3 consists of 17 residues. Trimming removed 5 bases at V and 0 bases at J, with 20 bases between. CDR1 is GTSNPN, CDR2 SVGIG, per germline (reference sequence).

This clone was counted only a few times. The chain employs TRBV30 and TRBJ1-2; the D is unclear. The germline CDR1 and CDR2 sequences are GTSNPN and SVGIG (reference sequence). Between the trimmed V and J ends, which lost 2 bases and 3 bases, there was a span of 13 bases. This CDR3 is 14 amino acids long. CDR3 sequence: CAWSRTDPDYGYTF. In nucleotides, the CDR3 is TGTGCCTGGAGTAGGACGGACCCCGACTATGGCTACACCTTC.

Written as DNA, the CDR3 is TGTGCCAGCAGCCTGCGACAGGGAAGTTTAACTGAAGCTTTCTTT. As protein: CASSLRQGSLTEAFF. The genes are TRBV5-4 and TRBJ1-1, with TRBD1 identical over 7 bases. CDR3 length: 15 residues. The germline CDR1 and CDR2 sequences are SGHNT and YYREEE (reference sequence). Trimming cost V 4 bases and J 5 bases; bases outside gene matches: 11. Looking up the rest from reference TRBV5-4 and TRBJ1-1 gives the full variable domain: ETGVTQSPTHLIKTRGQQVTLRCSSQSGHNTVSWYQQALGQGPQFIFQYYREEENGRGNFPPRFSGLQFPNYSSELNVNALELDDSALYLCASSLRQGSLTEAFFGQGTRLTVV.

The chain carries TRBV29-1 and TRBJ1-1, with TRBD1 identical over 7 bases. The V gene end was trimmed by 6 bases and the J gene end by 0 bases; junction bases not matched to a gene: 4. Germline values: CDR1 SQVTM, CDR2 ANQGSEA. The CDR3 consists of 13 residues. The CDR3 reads CSVGTVMNTEAFF. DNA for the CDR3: TGCAGCGTCGGGACAGTTATGAACACTGAAGCTTTCTTT.

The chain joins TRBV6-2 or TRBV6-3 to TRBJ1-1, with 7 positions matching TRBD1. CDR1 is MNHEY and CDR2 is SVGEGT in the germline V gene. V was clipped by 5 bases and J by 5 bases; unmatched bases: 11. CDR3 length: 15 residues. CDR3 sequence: CASSDLRTGRTEAFF. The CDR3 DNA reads TGTGCCAGCAGTGACTTAAGGACAGGCCGAACTGAAGCTTTCTTT.